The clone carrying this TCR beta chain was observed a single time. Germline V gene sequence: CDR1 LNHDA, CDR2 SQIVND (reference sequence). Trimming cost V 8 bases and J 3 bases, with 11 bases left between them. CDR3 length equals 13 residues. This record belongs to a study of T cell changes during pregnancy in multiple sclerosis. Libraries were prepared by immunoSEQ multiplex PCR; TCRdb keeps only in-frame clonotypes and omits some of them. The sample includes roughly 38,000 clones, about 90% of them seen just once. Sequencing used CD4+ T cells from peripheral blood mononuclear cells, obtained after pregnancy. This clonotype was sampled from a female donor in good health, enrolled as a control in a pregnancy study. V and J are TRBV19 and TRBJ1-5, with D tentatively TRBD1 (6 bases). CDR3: CASQDSSNQPQHF. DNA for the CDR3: TGTGCCAGTCAGGACAGCTCCAATCAGCCCCAGCATTTT.